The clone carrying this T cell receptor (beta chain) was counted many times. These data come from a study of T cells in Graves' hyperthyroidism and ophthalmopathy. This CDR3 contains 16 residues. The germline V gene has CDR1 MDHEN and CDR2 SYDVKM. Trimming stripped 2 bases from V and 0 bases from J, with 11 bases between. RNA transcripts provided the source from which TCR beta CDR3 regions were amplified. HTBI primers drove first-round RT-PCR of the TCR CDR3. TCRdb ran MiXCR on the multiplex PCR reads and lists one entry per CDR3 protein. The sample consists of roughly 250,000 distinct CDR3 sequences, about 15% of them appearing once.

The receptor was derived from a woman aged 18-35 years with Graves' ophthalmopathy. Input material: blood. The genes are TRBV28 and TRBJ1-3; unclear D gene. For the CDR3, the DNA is TGTGCCAGCAGTTTAGGTGGGCCGAGCTCTGGAAACACCATATATTTT. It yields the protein CASSLGGPSSGNTIYF.